The 29 T cell receptor beta chains in this list originate from one sample, sequenced in a study of shared clonotypes between healthy human individuals. Clones were read by immunoSEQ multiplex PCR, and TCRdb kept only the in-frame ones, dropping some. The data contain about 1.5 million clones, around 98% of them seen just once; the ten biggest clones take up about 0.4%. Sequenced: naive CD4+ T cells sorted from blood. Subset defined: CD45RA+ positively selected. These receptors originate from a man under 40 in good health.

The table lists this clone with a count of one. V and J are TRBV6-1 and TRBJ2-1, with 11 bases fitting TRBD2. Germline V gene data show CDR1 as MNHNS and CDR2 as SASEGT. Germline trimming cut 3 bases from V and 9 bases from J; bases unmatched to any gene: 4. CDR3 length: 14 residues. As DNA, the CDR3 is TGTGCCAGCAGTGATTCTAGCGGGAGGACTGAGCAGTTCTTC. It specifies CASSDSSGRTEQFF.

This rearrangement joins TRBV20-1 to TRBJ2-3, with TRBD2 as a possible D gene (6 bases). There are 11 residues in the CDR3. V lost 2 bases and J lost 10, with 10 bases in between. Germline-derived CDR1 and CDR2 are DFQATT and SNEGSKA (reference sequence). CDR3 in amino acids: CSARPGEAQYF. The CDR3 bases are TGCAGTGCTAGACCGGGGGAGGCGCAGTATTTT.

This rearrangement joins TRBV7-2 to TRBJ2-7; D perhaps matches TRBD1 (5 bases). The CDR3 sequence is 12 residues long. CDR1 is SGHTA, CDR2 FQGNSA, per germline. V shed 3 bases and J shed 6 bases, with 9 bases lying between them. The CDR3 loop is CASSFRVGEQYF. Here the CDR3 DNA reads TGTGCCAGCAGCTTCAGGGTTGGCGAGCAGTACTTC.

V usage is TRBV7-9 and J usage is TRBJ2-1; 7 bases align to TRBD2. This CDR3 has 15 amino acids. Losses at the gene ends were 3 bases for V and 7 bases for J; bases not matched to a gene: 9. Germline CDR1 SEHNR, CDR2 FQNEAQ (reference sequence). CDR3 nucleotides: TGTGCCAGCAGCTTCCTAGCGGCCCAAAAAAATGAGCAGTTCTTC. It translates to CASSFLAAQKNEQFF.

The chain's CDR3 is CASSEVASRVLAEQYF. The DNA for the CDR3 is TGTGCCAGCAGTGAAGTTGCCTCTAGGGTTTTGGCCGAGCAGTACTTC. The rearrangement uses TRBV6-1 and TRBJ2-7; no clear D. Germline lookup yields CDR1 MNHNS and CDR2 SASEGT. The CDR3 sequence is 16 residues long. V was trimmed by 1 base and J by 6 bases, leaving 19 bases between them.

The genes are TRBV5-1 and TRBJ1-1, with no clear D. The CDR3 extends over 14 amino acids. Germline CDR1 reads SGHRS; CDR2 reads YFSETQ. The V end was cut by 0 bases, the J end by 1 base, with 7 bases between. The CDR3 is CASSLDLKNTEAFF. The CDR3, as DNA: TGCGCCAGCAGCTTGGATCTCAAGAACACTGAAGCTTTCTTT.

The rearrangement joins TRBV21-1 to TRBJ2-2; the D call TRBD1 from the table was never checked on the DNA. TRBV21-1 is assigned pseudogene status. This CDR3 region has 18 residues. In DNA, the CDR3 is TGTGCCAGCAGCAGGCCGGGACAGAGACTTGTGGACACCGGGGAGCTGTTTTTT. Its protein product is CASSRPGQRLVDTGELFF.

The chain is built from TRBV29-1 and TRBJ2-1; D might be TRBD1 (6 bases). This CDR3 comprises 11 residues. V dropped 5 bases and J dropped 15 bases, with 17 bases sitting between them. CDR1 is SQVTM and CDR2 is ANQGSEA in the germline V gene. CDR3 region: CSVNRARWLFF. The CDR3, as DNA: TGCAGCGTTAACAGGGCCAGGTGGTTGTTCTTC.

This chain connects TRBV27 to TRBJ2-2, with 11 bases aligning to TRBD2. Looked up from germline, CDR1 is MNHEY and CDR2 is SMNVEV (reference sequence). With V trimmed by 5 bases and J by 5 bases, 10 bases remained unmatched. This CDR3 has 17 residues. The chain's CDR3 is CASSRIAGGRETGELFF. Here the CDR3 DNA reads TGTGCCAGCAGTCGGATAGCGGGAGGGCGAGAGACCGGGGAGCTGTTTTTT.

The J gene is TRBJ2-5, the V gene TRBV7-2; perhaps TRBD2 as D (5 bases). Trimming stripped 5 bases from V and 2 bases from J, with 18 bases between. Germline lookup yields CDR1 SGHTA and CDR2 FQGNSA. CDR3 length equals 16 residues. The CDR3 region has the DNA TGTGCCAGCAGCCCCCCGGGTAAGCGGCCGCAAGAGACCCAGTACTTC. Protein sequence: CASSPPGKRPQETQYF.

This clone was detected only once. J is TRBJ1-1 and V is TRBV5-1; 8 bases fit TRBD1. The CDR3 covers 13 residues. J lost 9 bases, V lost 0 bases, and 4 bases had no gene match. Germline V gene data show CDR1 as SGHRS and CDR2 as YFSETQ. CDR3 sequence: CASSLEWDRKAFF. The CDR3 coding sequence is TGCGCCAGCAGCTTGGAATGGGACAGGAAAGCTTTCTTT.

The CDR3 spells CASSRRDRATPRAGYEQYF. Here the CDR3 DNA reads TGCGCCAGCAGCCGCCGGGACAGGGCCACGCCCCGGGCCGGCTACGAGCAGTACTTC. This chain links TRBV5-1 with TRBJ2-7; 9 nucleotides match TRBD1. CDR1 and CDR2 (germline): SGHRS, YFSETQ. V lost 4 bases to trimming and J lost 3 bases; unmatched junction nucleotides: 20. The CDR3 is 19 residues long.

This clone was observed once. V and J are TRBV5-4 and TRBJ1-4, with D uncertain. This CDR3 is 12 amino acids long. Germline lookup yields CDR1 SGHNT and CDR2 YYREEE (reference sequence). Trimming shortened V by 1 base and J by 8 bases, and 6 bases separated the two germline ends. CDR3 sequence: CASSLKAEKLFF. The CDR3, as DNA: TGTGCCAGCAGCTTGAAGGCCGAAAAACTGTTTTTT. Filled out from reference TRBV5-4 and TRBJ1-4, the complete variable domain reads ETGVTQSPTHLIKTRGQQVTLRCSSQSGHNTVSWYQQALGQGPQFIFQYYREEENGRGNFPPRFSGLQFPNYSSELNVNALELDDSALYLCASSLKAEKLFFGSGTQLSVL.

The chain carries TRBV4-1 and TRBJ1-3; the D is unclear. Germline V gives CDR1 MGHRA, CDR2 YSYEKL. The CDR3 covers 16 residues. With 0 bases removed from V and 0 bases from J, the gap between germline ends came to 9 bases. This CDR3 is CASSQDTSLSGNTIYF. CDR3 bases: TGCGCCAGCAGCCAAGATACGTCCCTCTCTGGAAACACCATATATTTT.

The chain employs TRBV5-1 and TRBJ2-5, with 13 bases fitting TRBD2. With 4 bases clipped from V and 4 bases from J, the junction kept 7 bases outside the gene matches. Germline V gene lookup returns CDR1 SGHRS and CDR2 YFSETQ. This CDR3 comprises 16 residues. The CDR3 bases are TGCGCCAGCAGCGAACGGACTAGCGGGAGAACAGAGACCCAGTACTTC. Protein: CASSERTSGRTETQYF. Variable domain in full (rest from reference TRBV5-1 and TRBJ2-5): KAGVTQTPRYLIKTRGQQVTLSCSPISGHRSVSWYQQTPGQGLQFLFEYFSETQRNKGNFPGRFSGRQFSNSRSEMNVSTLELGDSALYLCASSERTSGRTETQYFGPGTRLLVL.

This clone was recorded only once. V and J are TRBV10-3 and TRBJ1-1; TRBD1 matches at 8 bases. Germline V gene data show CDR1 as ENHRY and CDR2 as SYGVKD. Trimming took 4 bases from V and 1 from J; bases not matched to a gene: 5. The CDR3 has 15 residues. CDR3 nucleotides: TGTGCCATCAGTGTCCCCGGGACAGGGAACACTGAAGCTTTCTTT. This codes for CAISVPGTGNTEAFF.

As regards this clone: The same CDR3 is also encoded by other DNA sequences in this sample. V gene TRBV18 combines with J gene TRBJ2-7; no clear D gene. CDR3 size: 13 residues. Trimming took 0 bases from V and 1 from J, leaving 4 bases between them. The V gene's germline CDR1 is KGHSH and CDR2 LQKENI. In DNA, the CDR3 is TGTGCCAGCTCACCACCGTCATCCTACGAGCAGTACTTC. Translating gives CASSPPSSYEQYF.

The chain is built from TRBV18 and TRBJ2-1; 13 bases line up with TRBD2. CDR3 length: 15 amino acids. J was trimmed by 7 bases and V by 6 bases; bases with no gene match: 6. CDR1 and CDR2 from the germline V gene are KGHSH and LQKENI. The CDR3: CASSMGLAGLNEQFF. The CDR3, as DNA: TGTGCCAGCTCCATGGGACTAGCGGGACTAAATGAGCAGTTCTTC.

This chain joins TRBV5-3 and TRBJ2-2, with 9 positions matching TRBD2. TRBV5-3 is given ORF status, its function remaining uncertain. Losses at the gene ends were 8 bases for V and 5 bases for J; bases not matched to a gene: 10. The CDR3 consists of 15 residues. The CDR3 loop is CASPKMLAGTGELFF. The DNA for the CDR3 is TGTGCCAGCCCCAAAATGCTAGCGGGAACCGGGGAGCTGTTTTTT.

Remarks on this clone: The same CDR3 can be traced to other DNA sequences in this sample. The V and J genes are TRBV5-1 and TRBJ2-7, with 11 bases lining up with TRBD1. With 4 bases clipped from V and 7 bases from J, the junction kept 4 bases outside the gene matches. This CDR3 is built from 13 residues. Germline V lookup: CDR1 SGHRS, CDR2 YFSETQ. CDR3 coding DNA: TGCGCCAGCAGCCCCGGGACAGGGGGAGAGCAGTACTTC. Protein product: CASSPGTGGEQYF.

The rearrangement uses TRBV7-8 and TRBJ1-2; D is unclear. Germline V CDR1 and CDR2: SGHVS, FQNEAQ. V lost 1 base and J lost 5, with 5 bases in between. This CDR3 has 12 amino acids. The CDR3 here is CASSLDRYGYTF. The CDR3 nucleotides are TGTGCCAGCAGCTTAGACAGATATGGCTACACCTTC.

This chain joins TRBV5-8 and TRBJ1-3; D not certain. Germline CDR1 is SGHTS and CDR2 is YDEGEE. V lost 0 bases and J lost 0, with 7 bases in between. This CDR3 has 15 amino acids. The CDR3 DNA sequence: TGTGCCAGCAGCTTGGGCAGCTCCTCTGGAAACACCATATATTTT. This gives the protein CASSLGSSSGNTIYF.

J is TRBJ2-3 and V is TRBV6-6; TRBD2 might be the D (5 bases). Per the germline V gene, CDR1 is MNHNY and CDR2 is SVGAGI (reference sequence). There are 13 residues in the CDR3. The V and J ends lost 10 bases and 1 base respectively, with 12 bases between them. CDR3 amino acids: CATSSRGTDTQYF. CDR3 DNA sequence: TGTGCCACCTCTAGCCGGGGCACAGATACGCAGTATTTT.

This chain joins TRBV6-5 and TRBJ2-7; 9 positions agree with TRBD1. CDR1 is MNHEY, CDR2 SVGAGI, per germline. This CDR3 spans 13 amino acids. V lost 5 bases, J lost 5 bases, and 4 bases stayed unmatched. The CDR3, as DNA: TGTGCCAGCAGTAGGGACAGGGTCCACGAGCAGTACTTC. It yields the protein CASSRDRVHEQYF.

This clone was seen once. The chain employs TRBV11-2 and TRBJ2-7; 7 positions match TRBD1. The CDR3 loop spans 14 amino acids. The germline V gene has CDR1 SGHAT and CDR2 FQNNGV. Trimming cost V 1 base and J 3 bases; bases outside gene matches: 3. DNA for the CDR3: TGTGCCAGCAGCTTAGCGGGACAGAACTACGAGCAGTACTTC. It is translated as CASSLAGQNYEQYF.

The V and J genes are TRBV11-2 and TRBJ2-7; the D gene is possibly TRBD2 (6 bases). The CDR3 loop spans 14 amino acids. CDR1 and CDR2 from the germline V gene are SGHAT and FQNNGV. The V gene lost 4 bases and the J gene lost 5 bases, with 15 bases spanning the gap. This chain's CDR3 is CASSSTTRRHEQYF. CDR3 sequence (DNA): TGTGCCAGCAGCTCCACGACTAGGCGACACGAGCAGTACTTC. The whole variable domain, filled in from reference TRBV11-2 and TRBJ2-7, reads EAGVAQSPRYKIIEKRQSVAFWCNPISGHATLYWYQQILGQGPKLLIQFQNNGVVDDSQLPKDRFSAERLKGVDSTLKIQPAKLEDSAVYLCASSSTTRRHEQYFGPGTRLTVT.

This chain connects TRBV2 to TRBJ1-5; D is ambiguous. The CDR3 length is 11 residues. Trimming took 4 bases from V and 11 from J, leaving 9 bases between them. Germline loops: CDR1 SNHLY, CDR2 FYNNEI. The CDR3 DNA follows: TGTGCCAGCAGTGTTATTTTTTCCCAGCATTTT. This encodes CASSVIFSQHF.

This clone was seen only once. The chain carries TRBV27 and TRBJ1-5; D not certain. The V gene's germline CDR1 is MNHEY and CDR2 SMNVEV (reference sequence). The length of the CDR3 is 14 residues. V was shortened by 6 bases and J by 6 bases, with 15 bases between the two germline ends. The CDR3 region has the DNA TGTGCCAGCAGACACACCCCCGGGAGTCAGCCCCAGCATTTT. Encoded protein: CASRHTPGSQPQHF.

The table lists this clone with a count of one. The chain couples TRBV28 to TRBJ2-5, with 9 bases identical to TRBD1. Per the germline V gene, CDR1 is MDHEN and CDR2 is SYDVKM. The CDR3 loop spans 14 amino acids. After removal of 5 bases from V and 1 base from J, the junction contained 2 bases not matched to a gene. The CDR3 here is CASSGTGTQETQYF. DNA for the CDR3: TGTGCCAGCAGTGGGACAGGGACCCAAGAGACCCAGTACTTC.